A single sample is the source of the 18 T cell receptor beta chains below, sequenced in a study of T cell repertoires in cytomegalovirus infection. MiXCR, run by TCRdb on the reads, gives a single entry per CDR3 protein. The data show around 340,000 distinct CDR3 sequences, about 28% seen once. These receptors are not linked to any known antigen. The source material was cultured PBMCs, sampled from culture after CMV antigen stimulation. The receptors come from a human donor in good health (CMV status not recorded). Some clones in this sample may be carry-over from other donors' samples.

This sequence joins TRBV20-1 and TRBJ2-1, with a possible D match to TRBD2 (5 bases). Germline CDR1 DFQATT, CDR2 SNEGSKA (reference sequence). The V gene lost 2 bases and the J gene lost 0 bases, with 20 bases spanning the gap. This CDR3 is 18 amino acids long. CDR3 residues: CSARSRLKTRLSYNEQFF. The CDR3 DNA follows: TGCAGTGCTAGATCCCGGCTCAAAACTAGACTCTCCTACAATGAGCAGTTCTTC.

Only one count was recorded for this clonotype. The CDR3 reads CASKTPGSLYAGANVLTF. The CDR3 DNA reads as TGTGCCAGTAAGACCCCCGGATCCCTCTACGCTGGGGCCAACGTCCTGACTTTC. The J gene is TRBJ2-6, the V gene TRBV19; D remains unclear. The CDR3 totals 18 residues. Germline V CDR1 and CDR2: LNHDA, SQIVND (reference sequence). V lost 7 bases and J lost 2, with 21 bases in between.

V usage is TRBV7-6 and J usage is TRBJ1-1, with D unresolved. V was clipped by 5 bases and J by 5 bases, with 12 bases between them. CDR3 length: 13 amino acids. Germline V gives CDR1 SGHVS, CDR2 FNYEAQ. The CDR3 DNA follows: TGTGCCAGCAGCAACCTCGTAGGGACTGAAGCTTTCTTT. It translates to CASSNLVGTEAFF.

This clonotype was seen only a few times. V and J are TRBV28 and TRBJ2-5, with D perhaps TRBD1 (5 bases). The CDR3 runs 13 residues. Germline V lookup: CDR1 MDHEN, CDR2 SYDVKM. Trimming took 7 bases from V and 1 from J, leaving 10 bases between them. DNA for the CDR3: TGTGCCAGCACCAAAGACAGCCAAGAGACCCAGTACTTC. Translating it yields CASTKDSQETQYF.

V gene TRBV7-9 combines with J gene TRBJ1-1, with D possibly being TRBD1 (6 bases). CDR3 length: 16 amino acids. Germline CDR1 is SEHNR and CDR2 is FQNEAQ (reference sequence). V was pared by 2 bases and J by 0 bases, with 13 bases between. CDR3 region: CASSLSPGQLNTEAFF. For the CDR3, the DNA is TGTGCCAGCAGCTTATCCCCCGGACAGCTGAACACTGAAGCTTTCTTT.

This clonotype appeared many times. The V gene is TRBV7-9, the J gene TRBJ1-2; D perhaps matches TRBD1 (5 bases). Germline-derived CDR1 and CDR2 are SEHNR and FQNEAQ (reference sequence). V was clipped by 6 bases and J by 6 bases, with 11 bases between them. The CDR3 runs to 12 residues. This CDR3 is CASRAEGDGYTF. Here the CDR3 DNA reads TGTGCCAGCAGAGCAGAAGGGGATGGCTACACCTTC.

This clonotype occurred a few times. The rearrangement joins TRBV12-3 or TRBV12-4 to TRBJ1-4; D remains unclear. Trimming stripped 2 bases from V and 7 bases from J, with 8 bases between. This CDR3 has 13 amino acids. CDR3 loop: CASSLRGGEKLFF. In DNA form, the CDR3 reads TGTGCCAGCAGTTTACGAGGCGGTGAAAAACTGTTTTTT.

V is TRBV7-2 and J is TRBJ1-2; a weak D match, TRBD1 (6 bases). CDR1 is SGHTA, CDR2 FQGNSA, per germline. The CDR3 has 14 amino acids. V lost 5 bases and J 5 bases, leaving 15 bases between the germline ends. The CDR3 nucleotides read TGTGCCAGCAGCCCCCAACAGGGAACTTATGGCTACACCTTC. This encodes CASSPQQGTYGYTF.

This clonotype occurred a few times. V and J are TRBV27 and TRBJ1-6; 7 positions match TRBD1. This CDR3 comprises 15 residues. Germline CDR1 is MNHEY and CDR2 is SMNVEV (reference sequence). With 5 bases clipped from V and 8 bases from J, the junction kept 9 bases outside the gene matches. CDR3 sequence (DNA): TGTGCCAGCAGTGCACAGGGGCCCCAGGATTCACCCCTCCACTTT. This codes for CASSAQGPQDSPLHF.

This clonotype was found a few times. The chain joins TRBV7-7 to TRBJ2-5; weak D call: TRBD2 (5 bases). V lost 5 bases to trimming and J lost 4 bases, with 20 bases between them. Germline CDR1 and CDR2: SSHAT and FNYEAQ (reference sequence). The CDR3 loop spans 16 amino acids. CDR3 in DNA: TGTGCCAGCAGCCGTGGATATTCGGGGATGGGAGAGACCCAGTACTTC. The encoded protein is CASSRGYSGMGETQYF.

This clonotype has at least ten counts. This chain uses TRBV28 with TRBJ1-1; a weak D match, TRBD1 (6 bases). V was cut by 3 bases and J by 0 bases, with 14 bases left in between. The CDR3 totals 16 residues. Germline V gene lookup returns CDR1 MDHEN and CDR2 SYDVKM. The CDR3 reads CASSLCRTELNTEAFF. Here the CDR3 DNA reads TGTGCCAGCAGTTTGTGTAGGACAGAGTTGAACACTGAAGCTTTCTTT.

The chain joins TRBV27 to TRBJ1-5, with 8 nucleotides matching TRBD1. The J segment lost 6 bases and the V segment lost 2 bases, leaving 6 bases of the junction unmatched. This CDR3 contains 15 residues. The V gene's germline CDR1 is MNHEY and CDR2 SMNVEV (reference sequence). The CDR3 DNA reads as TGTGCCAGCAGTTTACTCGCAGGGGGCCGTCAGCCCCAGCATTTT. Its protein product is CASSLLAGGRQPQHF.

This chain joins TRBV24-1 and TRBJ2-2; 8 nucleotides match TRBD1. CDR1 and CDR2 from the germline V gene are KGHDR and SFDVKD. V shed 6 bases and J 3 bases; nucleotides not matched to a gene: 8. The CDR3 is 16 residues long. CDR3 bases: TGTGCCACCAGTCATCCCGGGACAGGCGACACCGGGGAGCTGTTTTTT. It translates to CATSHPGTGDTGELFF.

As concerns this clonotype: One junction end does not reproduce the germline sequence, and a read error may be involved. V and J are TRBV7-3 and TRBJ2-2, with TRBD1 matching over 8 bases. The CDR3 runs 15 residues. Germline V gene lookup returns CDR1 SGHTA and CDR2 FQGTGA. This CDR3 reads CASSLQGAKTGELFF. The CDR3 nucleotides read TGTGCCAGCAGCTTACAGGGGGCGAAGACCGGGGAGCTGTTTTTT.

The sample holds a few counts of this clonotype. The gene calls are TRBV11-2 and TRBJ1-1; no reliable D call. The CDR3 loop spans 15 amino acids. CDR1 is SGHAT, CDR2 FQNNGV, per germline. Trimming cost V 0 bases and J 4 bases, with 12 bases left between them. CDR3 region: CASSLDLGRGTEAFF. The CDR3 bases are TGTGCCAGCAGCTTAGATCTAGGACGAGGCACTGAAGCTTTCTTT.

The V and J genes are TRBV19 and TRBJ2-1; 7 bases are a match to TRBD2. Germline CDR1 is LNHDA and CDR2 is SQIVND (reference sequence). Unmatched junction bases numbered 3, after V lost 2 bases and J lost 5 bases. The CDR3 runs 14 residues. CDR3 loop: CASSILAEHNEQFF. In DNA form, the CDR3 reads TGTGCCAGTAGTATACTAGCGGAGCACAATGAGCAGTTCTTC.

This clonotype was detected a few times. The chain carries TRBV20-1 and TRBJ1-2; possibly TRBD1 for D (6 bases). Per the germline V gene, CDR1 is DFQATT and CDR2 is SNEGSKA (reference sequence). There are 15 residues in the CDR3. The V end was cut by 2 bases, the J end by 8 bases, with 21 bases between. The CDR3 DNA reads TGCAGTGCTAGACCCACTACAACAGGGTCTATGGGCTACACCTTC. Protein sequence: CSARPTTTGSMGYTF.

The DNA for the CDR3 is TGCAGTGCTAGCGGGGGAAATGAGCAGTTCTTC. Its translation: CSASGGNEQFF. V gene TRBV20-1 combines with J gene TRBJ2-1, with TRBD2 as a possible D gene (6 bases). The CDR3 sequence is 11 residues long. Trimming pared 3 bases from V and 7 bases from J, leaving 7 bases between. CDR1 and CDR2 from the germline V gene are DFQATT and SNEGSKA (reference sequence).